Presented here are 16 T cell receptor beta chains from one specimen sequenced in a study of T cell responses to AZD1222 COVID-19 vaccine. Sequencing was performed with immunoSEQ multiplex PCR; in TCRdb, only in-frame clones are kept and a portion is missing. The repertoire holds about 170,000 clones, with about 83% as singletons. The sample in question was peripheral blood, obtained 28 days after the second AZD1222 dose. These TCRs come from an adult who received the AZD1222 COVID-19 vaccine.

The rearrangement joins TRBV3-1 (or the pseudogene TRBV3-2) to TRBJ2-7, with D uncertain. V was shortened by 4 bases and J by 0 bases, with 10 bases between the two germline ends. This CDR3 has 14 residues. Germline V CDR1 and CDR2: LGHDT, YNNKEL (reference sequence). The CDR3 loop is CASSPVRDSYEQYF. CDR3 in DNA: TGTGCCAGCAGCCCGGTAAGAGACTCCTACGAGCAGTACTTC.

The rearrangement links TRBV12-3 or TRBV12-4 to TRBJ2-7; 8 nucleotides match TRBD1. Trimming took 4 bases from V and 2 from J; bases not matched to a gene: 1. The CDR3 runs to 13 residues. CDR3 in amino acids: CASSSTGAYEQYF. CDR3 nucleotide sequence: TGTGCCAGCAGTTCGACAGGGGCCTACGAGCAGTACTTC.

The chain employs TRBV11-2 and TRBJ2-3, with 7 bases that match TRBD2. The CDR3 is made up of 15 amino acids. CDR1 is SGHAT and CDR2 is FQNNGV in the germline V gene. V lost 10 bases to trimming and J lost 2 bases; unmatched junction nucleotides: 12. DNA for the CDR3: TGTGCCACCGTCGGGGGGATAGGTAACACAGATACGCAGTATTTT. This codes for CATVGGIGNTDTQYF.

This clone has a single count. This sequence joins TRBV2 and TRBJ1-5; D uncertain. Trimming shortened V by 6 bases and J by 7 bases, and 19 bases separated the two germline ends. The V gene's germline CDR1 is SNHLY and CDR2 FYNNEI. CDR3 size: 15 residues. Written as DNA, the CDR3 is TGTGCCAGCAGCCTTACGACATCTCCGGGCCAGCCCCAGCATTTT. Protein product: CASSLTTSPGQPQHF.

V and J are TRBV19 and TRBJ2-5; TRBD2 might be the D (5 bases). This CDR3 is 13 amino acids long. V shed 5 bases and J shed 3 bases, with 10 bases lying between them. Germline CDR1 is LNHDA and CDR2 is SQIVND (reference sequence). The CDR3 coding sequence is TGTGCCAGTAGTCCTAGCCTAGAAGAGACCCAGTACTTC. This gives the protein CASSPSLEETQYF.

In this sample, this clone turned up once. The V call is TRBV5-5, the J call TRBJ1-1, with 8 bases lining up with TRBD1. The J segment lost 1 base and the V segment lost 2 bases, leaving 1 base of the junction unmatched. This CDR3 has 14 amino acids. Looked up from germline, CDR1 is SGHKS and CDR2 is YYEKEE (reference sequence). The CDR3 protein is CASSLDRGNTEAFF. The CDR3 coding sequence is TGTGCCAGCAGCTTAGACAGGGGGAACACTGAAGCTTTCTTT.

This clone was picked up one time. The gene calls are TRBV5-6 and TRBJ2-7, with 7 bases lining up with TRBD1. The CDR3 has 16 residues. CDR1 and CDR2 from the germline V gene are SGHDT and YYEEEE. V was clipped by 0 bases and J by 3 bases; unmatched bases: 9. The CDR3 nucleotides read TGTGCCAGCAGCTTGGGACAGGGATTAGTGTACTACGAGCAGTACTTC. Its translation is CASSLGQGLVYYEQYF.

The CDR3 nucleotides are TGTGCCAGCAGAGGGACTAGTTTTAGGCCCCGCACAGATACGCAGTATTTT. Translated, it gives CASRGTSFRPRTDTQYF. This chain connects TRBV27 to TRBJ2-3; 8 bases line up with TRBD2. The CDR3 is made up of 17 amino acids. Germline V lookup: CDR1 MNHEY, CDR2 SMNVEV (reference sequence). J gave up 1 base and V 6 bases, and 12 bases lay outside the gene matches.

This clone has more than one count but fewer than ten. The chain couples TRBV5-4 to TRBJ2-7; the match to TRBD2 covers 7 bases. V lost 5 bases, J lost 6 bases, and 5 bases stayed unmatched. The CDR3 consists of 12 residues. CDR1 SGHNT and CDR2 YYREEE come from the germline V gene (reference sequence). The DNA of the CDR3 is TGTGCCAGCAGTCCCGGCGGGGGCGAGCAGTACTTC. Its protein is CASSPGGGEQYF.

In its sample, this clone was seen a few times. J is TRBJ2-7 and V is TRBV19; a possible D gene is TRBD2 (6 bases). The CDR3 is made up of 10 amino acids. The germline V and J ends were trimmed by 11 bases and 2 bases, with 7 bases remaining between them. The germline V gene has CDR1 LNHDA and CDR2 SQIVND (reference sequence). CDR3 protein: CASGAYEQYF. CDR3 bases: TGTGCCTCGGGGGCCTACGAGCAGTACTTC. The entire variable domain, with the rest obtained from reference TRBV19 and TRBJ2-7, is as follows: DGGITQSPKYLFRKEGQNVTLSCEQNLNHDAMYWYRQDPGQGLRLIYYSQIVNDFQKGDIAEGYSVSREKKESFPLTVTSAQKNPTAFYLCASGAYEQYFGPGTRLTVT.

This clone was detected once. The chain uses TRBV4-2 and TRBJ2-5; TRBD2 agrees at 7 bases. CDR3 size: 15 residues. The germline CDR1 and CDR2 sequences are LGHNA and YNFKEQ. J lost 5 bases, V lost 0 bases, and 6 bases had no gene match. The CDR3 here is CASSQDGRVMETQYF. CDR3 bases: TGTGCCAGCAGCCAAGATGGGAGGGTTATGGAGACCCAGTACTTC.

The gene calls are TRBV6-5 and TRBJ1-2; D is undetermined. Germline V CDR1 and CDR2: MNHEY, SVGAGI. The CDR3 consists of 13 residues. V lost 10 bases and J 3 bases, leaving 15 bases between the germline ends. The CDR3 reads CATYPVGYYGYTF. The CDR3 DNA sequence: TGTGCCACATACCCAGTTGGGTACTATGGCTACACCTTC.

The V and J genes are TRBV6-2 or TRBV6-3 and TRBJ1-2; D unclear. This CDR3 comprises 13 residues. CDR1 MNHEY and CDR2 SVGEGT come from the germline V gene. The germline V and J ends were trimmed by 7 bases and 5 bases, with 14 bases remaining between them. Written as DNA, the CDR3 is TGTGCCAGCACCCCGGCACTCGGGTATGGCTACACCTTC. Translation: CASTPALGYGYTF.

The genes are TRBV12-3 or TRBV12-4 and TRBJ1-2, with a tentative D call TRBD1 (5 bases). The CDR3 has 13 amino acids. V lost 2 bases to trimming and J lost 8 bases, with 12 bases between them. CDR3 bases: TGTGCCAGCAGTTTATGGGGGAGGAAGGGCTACACCTTC. This encodes CASSLWGRKGYTF.

The rearrangement links TRBV7-2 to TRBJ1-4; D ambiguous. V gave up 2 bases and J gave up 2 bases, with 6 bases separating them. The CDR3 contains 14 residues. Germline lookup yields CDR1 SGHTA and CDR2 FQGNSA. CDR3 region: CASSLMGTNEKLFF. The CDR3 DNA reads TGTGCCAGCAGCTTAATGGGGACTAATGAAAAACTGTTTTTT.

This sequence joins TRBV12-3 or TRBV12-4 and TRBJ1-2; D is unclear. The CDR3 is 10 residues long. With 6 bases removed from V and 8 bases from J, the gap between germline ends came to 7 bases. CDR3 sequence: CASSPLGYTF. For the CDR3, the DNA is TGTGCCAGCAGCCCACTGGGCTACACCTTC.